This T cell receptor (beta chain) was sequenced for a study of T cell responses to AZD1222 COVID-19 vaccine. Whole-study findings and limits: Clonal diversity may have been underestimated in mostly white British donors. Reportedly, nearly half of unique spike TCRs recognized epitopes outside B.1.351/B.1.1.7 mutations. Spike regions recognized by vaccine-associated CD4 TCRs spanned the protein, led by 160-218 and 743-854.

The germline V gene has CDR1 ENHRY and CDR2 SYGVKD. This CDR3 is 13 amino acids long. With 6 bases removed from V and 3 bases from J, the gap between germline ends came to 12 bases. Generated by immunoSEQ multiplex PCR, the TCRdb table keeps only in-frame clones and is missing some. The table lists roughly 120,000 clones, approximately 85% of them singletons, with about 17% in the top ten. Details on this clone: Its matching antigen is unknown.

V and J are TRBV10-3 and TRBJ2-7; D gene ambiguous. The sequence derives from an adult in good health. This sample comprised peripheral blood, obtained on day 0 of MenACWY control vaccination. CDR3 bases: TGTGCCATCAGCCCCAAGAAGGGCTACGAGCAGTACTTC. Translating gives CAISPKKGYEQYF.